This TCR beta chain came from a study of beta chain features in type 1 diabetes. Expressed TCRB transcripts were sequenced because the entire RNA isolate underwent reverse transcription. TCRdb keeps only in-frame clones here, not all; method: immunoSEQ multiplex PCR. The sample includes under 850,000 clones, about an eighth of them seen just once. Germline V gives CDR1 SGDLS, CDR2 YYNGEE. Trimming removed 1 base from V and 2 bases from J, with 7 bases in between. This CDR3 has 14 amino acids. Sorted populations all exceeded 95% purity. In the case of this clone: Its matching antigen is unknown.

Regarding the study as a whole: Type 1 diabetes patients had moderately but significantly shorter TCRB CDR3s in all four CD4+ subsets. Diminished insertions and augmented deletions at VDJ junctions characterized type 1 diabetes patients. In the patient group, naive, central memory and Treg TCRB repertoires seemed more alike than in the healthy donor group.

The J gene is TRBJ2-1, the V gene TRBV9, with D possibly being TRBD1 or TRBD2 (5 bases each). The receptor's source is a man aged 18 to 29 with type 1 diabetes. The sequencing sample was made of naive CD4+ T cells from blood. The CDR3 DNA sequence: TGTGCCAGCAGCGTACAGGGAGCCTACAATGAGCAGTTCTTC. This sequence encodes CASSVQGAYNEQFF.